This T cell receptor beta chain was observed in a study of cytomegalovirus exposure and HLA in healthy donors. General study findings and limits: Among the most significant clusters, several appeared linked to common viral pathogens in a later analysis.

This clone was found a few times. What it binds is unknown. With 60 Vbeta and 13 Jbeta primers, the PCR was carried out. Measured with immunoSEQ multiplex PCR; TCRdb has only the in-frame clones, and not every one. The top ten clones hold 7.3% of a sample with roughly 93,000 clones, about four fifths of them seen once. The CDR3 consists of 16 residues. V dropped 4 bases and J dropped 4; count of bases not matched to a gene: 9. Germline V gene sequence: CDR1 MNHNY, CDR2 SVGAGI (reference sequence). Sequencing was performed on PBMCs. The J gene is TRBJ1-2, the V gene TRBV6-6; 10 nucleotides line up with TRBD1. The TCR comes from a man aged 25 to 45 in good health and CMV-seronegative. The CDR3 sequence is CASSSGTGATLYGYTF. The DNA of the CDR3 is TGTGCCAGCAGTTCCGGGACAGGGGCTACACTCTATGGCTACACCTTC.